Below, 4 T cell receptor beta chains from the same sample are listed, as sequenced in a study of technical replicates of blood from a few donors. Here immunoSEQ multiplex PCR was the method, and the copy in TCRdb shows in-frame clones only, minus some. The sample has 70,000 or so clones, over 80% seen once; the top ten hold about 4.5%. Sequences were obtained from PBMCs. The receptors originated from a human donor in good health. Some clones in this sample may be carry-over from other donors' samples.

Details on this clone: The identical CDR3 is also encoded by other nucleotide sequences in the sample. This chain joins TRBV18 and TRBJ1-2; D unresolved. V was trimmed by 1 base and J by 0 bases, leaving 6 bases between them. The CDR3 length is 14 residues. Germline loops: CDR1 KGHSH, CDR2 LQKENI. As DNA, the CDR3 is TGTGCCAGCTCACCACAGGGAGCTAACTATGGCTACACCTTC. This translates into CASSPQGANYGYTF.

This chain uses TRBV18 with TRBJ2-7, with 7 bases identical to TRBD2. Germline CDR1 is KGHSH and CDR2 is LQKENI. The CDR3 is 15 residues long. V gave up 1 base and J gave up 0 bases; unmatched junction bases: 3. The CDR3 DNA follows: TGTGCCAGCTCACCACGCGGGGGTAGCTCCTACGAGCAGTACTTC. Protein sequence: CASSPRGGSSYEQYF.

This chain joins TRBV19 and TRBJ1-2; a weak D match, TRBD1 (5 bases). The CDR3 loop spans 16 amino acids. Trimming removed 3 bases from V and 3 bases from J, with 17 bases in between. CDR1 is LNHDA and CDR2 is SQIVND in the germline V gene (reference sequence). The CDR3 loop is CASSMEGSVWDYGYTF. CDR3 nucleotides: TGTGCCAGTAGTATGGAGGGGTCGGTCTGGGACTATGGCTACACCTTC.

V usage is TRBV7-9 and J usage is TRBJ1-1; D may be TRBD1 (6 bases). Trimming pared 7 bases from V and 5 bases from J, leaving 14 bases between. The CDR3 contains 13 residues. From germline, CDR1 is SEHNR and CDR2 FQNEAQ (reference sequence). CDR3 loop: CASTQGGGTEAFF. The CDR3 DNA reads TGTGCCAGCACACAGGGAGGGGGGACTGAAGCTTTCTTT.